The clone carrying this T cell receptor beta chain showed up just once. Produced via immunoSEQ multiplex PCR; TCRdb's table is partial and in-frame only. Of under 75,000 clones in the sample, approximately 91% are singletons; the top ten hold just under 0.3%. This sample is part of a study of T cell changes during pregnancy in multiple sclerosis. The ends were cut back, 5 bases at V and 7 bases at J, with 20 bases in the middle. Germline CDR1 reads SEHNR; CDR2 reads FQNEAQ (reference sequence). This CDR3 contains 15 residues. This chain connects TRBV7-9 to TRBJ1-2; D gene unclear. The specimen was CD4+ T cells from peripheral blood mononuclear cells, collected after pregnancy. The sequence derives from a female donor with multiple sclerosis, enrolled in a pregnancy study. CDR3 residues: CASSASRRGGGGYTF. The DNA of the CDR3 is TGTGCCAGCAGCGCTAGCCGACGGGGAGGTGGTGGCTACACCTTC.